This TCR beta chain was recovered during a study of blood T cell repertoires in COVID-19. The CDR3 has 16 amino acids. Germline assignment: CDR1 MNHEY and CDR2 SMNVEV (reference sequence). The V end was cut by 5 bases, the J end by 7 bases, with 23 bases between. Cohorts were based on clinical histories the participants reported. Authors' processing steps: It was from reference gene primer amplification that nucleated cell counts were estimated. The method was immunoSEQ multiplex PCR; TCRdb's version includes in-frame clones alone and lacks a portion of them. V and J calls plus clone size are reproduced from that table; the DNA served to infer D and trimming. The table lists over 150,000 clones, 79% of them singletons, with around 20% in the top ten.

The sequence came from a woman aged 65 to 85 in a cohort exposed to, infected with or recovered from COVID-19 (not recorded which). J is TRBJ1-1 and V is TRBV27, with a possible D match to TRBD1 (6 bases). The source material was PBMCs or T cells enriched from blood (not recorded which). CDR3 amino acids: CASSPRTRGTQDEAFF. Written as DNA, the CDR3 is TGTGCCAGCAGTCCGAGAACCAGGGGCACTCAAGATGAAGCTTTCTTT.